Listed below are T cell receptor beta chains from one sample, sequenced in a study of cytomegalovirus exposure and HLA in healthy donors. The table came from immunoSEQ multiplex PCR; TCRdb's copy has only in-frame clones and leaves some out. The sample consists of more than 200,000 clones, less than 95% of them appearing once. Sequences were obtained from PBMCs. These receptors came from a woman aged 25 to 39 in good health and CMV-seronegative. The CDR3 runs from the conserved cysteine through the conserved F or W. The D gene is left open where the match is weak. Clone sizes are given selectively: once, few, many, or a class where the clone is expanded.

length	D	size	V	J	CDR3	DNA
15	TRBD1	few	TRBV6-6	TRBJ2-3	CASKLQGARADTQYF	TGTGCCAGCAAACTTCAGGGGGCCCGCGCAGATACGCAGTATTTT
13	-	-	TRBV28	TRBJ2-7	CASSWGSSYEQYF	TGTGCCAGCAGTTGGGGGTCGTCCTACGAGCAGTACTTC
11	-	-	TRBV6-1	TRBJ2-7	CASSDIYEQYF	TGTGCCAGCAGTGACATCTACGAGCAGTACTTC
14	-	-	TRBV15	TRBJ1-4	CATSRDRSNEKLFF	TGTGCCACCAGCAGAGATCGGTCTAATGAAAAACTGTTTTTT
16	TRBD2	-	TRBV6-5	TRBJ2-5	CASSFLTSELGETQYF	TGTGCCAGCAGTTTTTTGACTAGCGAGTTGGGGGAGACCCAGTACTTC
16	TRBD1	-	TRBV5-8	TRBJ2-2	CASSAGQGARTGELFF	TGTGCCAGCAGCGCGGGACAGGGGGCGAGAACCGGGGAGCTGTTTTTT
13	-	few	TRBV9	TRBJ1-1	CASSVALNTEAFF	TGTGCCAGCAGCGTAGCGCTGAACACTGAAGCTTTCTTT
17	TRBD1	-	TRBV18	TRBJ1-5	CASSPFSTGDSNQPQHF	TGTGCCAGCTCACCGTTTTCGACAGGGGATAGCAATCAGCCCCAGCATTTT
15	TRBD1	-	TRBV29-1	TRBJ2-1	CSVEGVIDRGNEQFF	TGCAGCGTTGAGGGAGTTATCGACAGGGGAAATGAGCAGTTCTTC
13	TRBD1	-	TRBV7-9	TRBJ2-7	CASSSTGGYEQYF	TGTGCCAGCAGCTCGACAGGGGGCTACGAGCAGTACTTC
16	TRBD2	once	TRBV9	TRBJ2-3	CASSGTSGRATDTQYF	TGTGCCAGCAGCGGGACTAGCGGGAGGGCCACAGATACGCAGTATTTT
14	-	-	TRBV29-1	TRBJ2-1	CSVPRESSYNEQFF	TGCAGCGTTCCAAGGGAGAGCTCCTACAATGAGCAGTTCTTC
14	-	-	TRBV11-1	TRBJ2-2	CASSFPTSTGELFF	TGTGCCAGCAGCTTCCCGACAAGCACCGGGGAGCTGTTTTTT
17	TRBD2	few	TRBV7-6	TRBJ2-1	CASSLGVTGRAPNEQFF	TGTGCCAGCAGCTTAGGGGTGACCGGGAGGGCCCCCAATGAGCAGTTCTTC
12	-	once	TRBV7-2	TRBJ2-7	CASSLDSVKQYF	TGTGCCAGCAGCCTGGACAGTGTCAAGCAGTACTTC
17	TRBD2	few	TRBV4-1	TRBJ2-2	CASKTLGLAGDTGELFF	TGCGCCAGCAAAACCCTGGGACTAGCGGGGGACACCGGGGAGCTGTTTTTT
16	-	-	TRBV7-8	TRBJ2-3	CASSLGLPGSTDTQYF	TGTGCCAGCAGCTTAGGACTCCCCGGAAGCACAGATACGCAGTATTTT
13	-	-	TRBV9	TRBJ2-5	CASSEESQETQYF	TGTGCCAGCAGCGAGGAGAGCCAAGAGACCCAGTACTTC
13	-	-	TRBV9	TRBJ2-1	CASSVQGINEQFF	TGTGCCAGCAGCGTTCAGGGGATCAATGAGCAGTTCTTC
14	-	-	TRBV6-5	TRBJ2-5	CASSYSGDLETQYF	TGTGCCAGCAGTTACTCGGGGGATTTAGAGACCCAGTACTTC
15	-	few	TRBV28	TRBJ1-5	CASSLPGLHNQPQHF	TGTGCCAGCAGTTTACCGGGGCTCCACAATCAGCCCCAGCATTTT
14	-	-	TRBV27	TRBJ2-2	CASSLSPVTGELFF	TGTGCCAGCAGTTTAAGTCCTGTCACCGGGGAGCTGTTTTTT
13	-	-	TRBV15	TRBJ2-1	CATSRDQGFEQFF	TGTGCCACCAGCAGAGATCAAGGCTTTGAGCAGTTCTTC
12	-	-	TRBV27	TRBJ2-1	CASSFPYHEQFF	TGTGCCAGCAGTTTCCCGTACCATGAGCAGTTCTTC
21	-	once	TRBV7-7	TRBJ2-1	CASSLFRRGRQRESSGDEQFF	TGTGCCAGCAGCTTATTCCGCAGGGGGCGACAGCGGGAGTCCTCTGGCGATGAGCAGTTCTTC
14	-	-	TRBV27	TRBJ2-1	CASSLRLGGNEQFF	TGTGCCAGCAGTCTCCGACTAGGTGGCAATGAGCAGTTCTTC
12	-	-	TRBV5-6	TRBJ2-1	CASSFRGNEQFF	TGTGCCAGCAGCTTTAGGGGGAATGAGCAGTTCTTC
11	TRBD2	-	TRBV20-1	TRBJ2-7	CSALLAGEQYF	TGCAGTGCTCTCCTAGCGGGCGAGCAGTACTTC
9	-	-	TRBV11-1	TRBJ2-3	CAGSNTQYF	TGTGCCGGTTCCAATACGCAGTATTTT
17	TRBD2	once	TRBV7-6	TRBJ2-1	CASSLGGRGFNPHEQFF	TGTGCCAGCAGCTTAGGCGGGAGAGGGTTTAATCCGCATGAGCAGTTCTTC
13	TRBD1	-	TRBV7-9	TRBJ1-2	CASSFGTAYGYTF	TGTGCCAGCAGCTTCGGGACAGCATATGGCTACACCTTC
16	-	-	TRBV27	TRBJ2-5	CASSMGHPVGEETQYF	TGTGCCAGCAGTATGGGACACCCGGTAGGGGAAGAGACCCAGTACTTC
13	-	-	TRBV2	TRBJ2-5	CASSINTGETQYF	TGTGCCAGCAGTATTAACACCGGGGAGACCCAGTACTTC